This passage covers 2 T cell receptor beta chains from one sample sequenced in a study of cytomegalovirus exposure and HLA in healthy donors. The repertoire was sequenced with immunoSEQ multiplex PCR; TCRdb's copy has only in-frame clones and lacks some. The sample holds 50,000 or so clones, roughly nine tenths seen once. Input material: PBMCs. The receptors come from a woman under 30 in good health and CMV-seropositive.

This sequence joins TRBV7-2 and TRBJ1-4; 7 positions match TRBD1. The CDR3 extends over 16 amino acids. Per germline, CDR1 SGHTA and CDR2 FQGNSA. The ends lost 1 base at V and 4 bases at J; junction bases unmatched: 6. CDR3 in DNA: TGTGCCAGCAGCTTAGTAGTCAGGGGGATTAATGAAAAACTGTTTTTT. Residues: CASSLVVRGINEKLFF.

This clone has only a few counts. This sequence joins TRBV14 and TRBJ2-5, with D maybe TRBD2 (5 bases). The CDR3 is 13 residues long. Trimming took off 1 base at V and 6 bases at J, with 9 bases between the two ends. Germline V CDR1 and CDR2: SGHDN, FVKESK. This CDR3 is CASSQGLAKTQYF. In DNA, the CDR3 is TGTGCCAGCAGCCAAGGGCTAGCAAAGACCCAGTACTTC.